This entry concerns a single TCR beta chain. The antigen is undetermined. The record originates from a study of post-analysis software for immune sequencing data. Study at large: Relapsing-remitting, secondary progressive and progressive-relapsing multiple sclerosis were all included among the disease courses.

TCR beta cDNA libraries had unique molecular identifiers. A single record per CDR3 protein comes from TCRdb applying MiXCR to the PCR reads. Counted here are around 500,000 distinct CDR3 sequences, roughly 34% occurring once; the ten biggest clones make up around 5.9%. Findings of the study overall: Among roughly five TRBV segments more frequent in patients than controls were TRBV5-6, TRBV5-1 and TRBV20-1.

The V gene lost 1 base and the J gene lost 0 bases, with 13 bases spanning the gap. The CDR3 length is 16 residues. Germline CDR1 and CDR2: DFQATT and SNEGSKA (reference sequence). The source of this sequence is a girl aged 2 to 17 with multiple sclerosis. Sequenced material: blood. The rearrangement uses TRBV20-1 and TRBJ1-5, with D uncertain. Here the CDR3 reads CSARGGGGYSNQPQHF. CDR3 DNA: TGCAGTGCTAGAGGGGGTGGAGGGTATAGCAATCAGCCCCAGCATTTT.